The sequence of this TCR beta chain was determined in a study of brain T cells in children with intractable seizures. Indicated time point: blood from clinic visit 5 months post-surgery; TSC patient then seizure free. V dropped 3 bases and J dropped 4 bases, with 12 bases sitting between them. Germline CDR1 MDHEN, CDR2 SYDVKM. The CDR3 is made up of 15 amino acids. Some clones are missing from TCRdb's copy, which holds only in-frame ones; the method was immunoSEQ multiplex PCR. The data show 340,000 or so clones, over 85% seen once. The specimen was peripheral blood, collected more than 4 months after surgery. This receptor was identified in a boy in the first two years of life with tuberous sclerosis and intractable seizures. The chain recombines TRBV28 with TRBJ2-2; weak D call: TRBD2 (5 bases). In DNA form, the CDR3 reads TGTGCCAGCAGTTTGGGCCGGACTGGCACCGGGGAGCTGTTTTTT. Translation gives CASSLGRTGTGELFF.